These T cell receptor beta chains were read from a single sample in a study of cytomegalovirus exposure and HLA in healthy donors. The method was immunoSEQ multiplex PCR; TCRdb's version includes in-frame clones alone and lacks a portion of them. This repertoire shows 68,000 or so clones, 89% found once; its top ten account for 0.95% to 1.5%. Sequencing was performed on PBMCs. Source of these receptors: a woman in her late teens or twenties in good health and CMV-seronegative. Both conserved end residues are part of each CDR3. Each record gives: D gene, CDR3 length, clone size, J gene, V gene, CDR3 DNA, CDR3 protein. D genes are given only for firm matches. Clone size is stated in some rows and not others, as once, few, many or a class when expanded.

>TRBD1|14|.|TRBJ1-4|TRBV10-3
TGTGCCATCGGGGAGGACAGGAGTAATGAAAAACTGTTTTTT
CAIGEDRSNEKLFF
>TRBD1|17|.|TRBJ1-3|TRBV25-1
TGTGCCAGCAGTGATCCGACAGGGTTTAGGTCTGGAAACACCATATATTTT
CASSDPTGFRSGNTIYF
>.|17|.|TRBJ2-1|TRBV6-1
TGTGCCAGCAGTGAAGCGCACCCCAGCGGAGGGAACAATGAGCAGTTCTTC
CASSEAHPSGGNNEQFF
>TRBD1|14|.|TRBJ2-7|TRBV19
TGTGCCAGTCAACCGGGACAGGGGATGGTCGAGCAGTACTTC
CASQPGQGMVEQYF
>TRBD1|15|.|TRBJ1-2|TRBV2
TGTGCCAGCAGTGAAGTCCCCGGGACAGCTTATGGCTACACCTTC
CASSEVPGTAYGYTF
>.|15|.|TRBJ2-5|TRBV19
TGTGCCAGTAGCTATTCTCGCCCGCCGAGGGAGACCCAGTACTTC
CASSYSRPPRETQYF
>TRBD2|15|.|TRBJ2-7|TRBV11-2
TGTGCCAGCAGCGATCTAGCGGGAGGGCGTTACGAGCAGTACTTC
CASSDLAGGRYEQYF
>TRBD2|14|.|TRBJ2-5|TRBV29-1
TGCAGCGTTGCCACCGGGGGGGCGCAGGAGACCCAGTACTTC
CSVATGGAQETQYF
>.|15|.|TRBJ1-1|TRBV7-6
TGTGCCAGCAGCTTTTCCGGCAGGGAGAACACTGAAGCTTTCTTT
CASSFSGRENTEAFF
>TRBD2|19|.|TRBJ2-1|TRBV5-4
TGTGCCAGCAGCCCCGGGCCTAAGGGCCGGGGGACTACCCACAATGAGCAGTTCTTC
CASSPGPKGRGTTHNEQFF
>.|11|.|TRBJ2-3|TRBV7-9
TGTGCCAGCAGCCCAACAGATACGCAGTATTTT
CASSPTDTQYF
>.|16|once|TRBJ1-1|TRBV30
TGTGCCTGGAGCCGGGGGTTCGGGAGGGGGTACACTGAAGCTTTCTTT
CAWSRGFGRGYTEAFF
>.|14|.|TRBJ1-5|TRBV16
TGTGCCAGCAGCCCTTGGACAGGCAATCAGCCCCAGCATTTT
CASSPWTGNQPQHF
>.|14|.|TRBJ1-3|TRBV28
TGTGCCACCAACACCCCTGGGGGCGTAAACACCATATATTTT
CATNTPGGVNTIYF
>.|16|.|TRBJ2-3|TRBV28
TGTGCCAGCAGTCCGATTGAGGCGGGCTACACAGATACGCAGTATTTT
CASSPIEAGYTDTQYF
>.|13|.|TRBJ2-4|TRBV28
TGTGCCACAAGAGCCACTGCCAAAAACATTCAGTACTTC
CATRATAKNIQYF
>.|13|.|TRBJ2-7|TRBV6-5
TGTGCCAGCAGCGCCTACCTCTCCTACGAGCAGTACTTC
CASSAYLSYEQYF
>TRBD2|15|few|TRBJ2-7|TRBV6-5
TGTGCCAGCAGACGGACTAGCGGACCGACCTACGAGCAGTACTTC
CASRRTSGPTYEQYF
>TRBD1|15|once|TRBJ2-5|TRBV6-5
TGTGCCAGCAGTTACTCGACAGGGGCACAAGAGACCCAGTACTTC
CASSYSTGAQETQYF
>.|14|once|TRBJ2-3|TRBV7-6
TGTGCCAGCAGCATTCAGGCTAGCACAGATACGCAGTATTTT
CASSIQASTDTQYF
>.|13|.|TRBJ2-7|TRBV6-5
TGTGCCAGCAGTGACGACAGCTCCTACGAGCAGTACTTC
CASSDDSSYEQYF
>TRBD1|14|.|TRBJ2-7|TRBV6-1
TGTGCCAGCAGAGCCGGGACAGCACCTTACGAGCAGTACTTC
CASRAGTAPYEQYF
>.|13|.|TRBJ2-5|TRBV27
TGTGCCAGCAGCTGGATGCGCGGCGAGACCCAGTACTTC
CASSWMRGETQYF
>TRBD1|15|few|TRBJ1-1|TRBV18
TGTGCCAGCTCACCGGGGACAGGGGGTCACACTGAAGCTTTCTTT
CASSPGTGGHTEAFF
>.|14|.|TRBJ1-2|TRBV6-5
TGTGCCAGCAGTTACTCTTCAGGGAACTATGGCTACACCTTC
CASSYSSGNYGYTF
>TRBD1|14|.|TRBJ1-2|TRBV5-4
TGTGCCAGCAGTCGGACAGGGGATAACTATGGCTACACCTTC
CASSRTGDNYGYTF
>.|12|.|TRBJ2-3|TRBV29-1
TGCAGCGTCGGAGCTAGCACAGATACGCAGTATTTT
CSVGASTDTQYF
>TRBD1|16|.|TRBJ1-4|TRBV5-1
TGCGCCAGCAGCTGGGGCGGGGACAGGGTTAATGAAAAACTGTTTTTT
CASSWGGDRVNEKLFF
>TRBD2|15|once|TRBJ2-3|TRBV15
TGTGCCACCAGCAGACTAGCGGGCAGCACAGATACGCAGTATTTT
CATSRLAGSTDTQYF
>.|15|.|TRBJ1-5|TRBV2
TGTGCCAGCAGTGAATTACTCCTTAGCAATCAGCCCCAGCATTTT
CASSELLLSNQPQHF
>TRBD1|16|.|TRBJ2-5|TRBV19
TGTGCCAGTAGTACCCCCTCGACAGGGGGCGGGGAGACCCAGTACTTC
CASSTPSTGGGETQYF
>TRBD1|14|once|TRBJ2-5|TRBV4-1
TGCGCCAGCAGCCAGAGGGGGCCGGAGGAGACCCAGTACTTC
CASSQRGPEETQYF
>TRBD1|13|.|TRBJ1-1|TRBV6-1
TGTGCCAGCCACAGGGGGCAGAACACTGAAGCTTTCTTT
CASHRGQNTEAFF
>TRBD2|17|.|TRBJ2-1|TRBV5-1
TGCGCCAGCAGCCACTCTAATAGGGCTAGCGGAAACAATGAGCAGTTCTTC
CASSHSNRASGNNEQFF
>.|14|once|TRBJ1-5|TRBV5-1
TGCGCCAGCAGCGAGGGCTATAGCAATCAGCCCCAGCATTTT
CASSEGYSNQPQHF
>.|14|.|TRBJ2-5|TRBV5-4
TGTGCCAGCAGACAAGGGGGGGTAAGCGAGACCCAGTACTTC
CASRQGGVSETQYF
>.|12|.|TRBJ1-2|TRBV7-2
TGTGCCAGCAGCCCGGACATATATGGCTACACCTTC
CASSPDIYGYTF
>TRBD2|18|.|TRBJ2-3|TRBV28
TGTGCCACAGATTCAACGGCCCTAAGCGGGGGCCCCCCGGATACGCAGTATTTT
CATDSTALSGGPPDTQYF
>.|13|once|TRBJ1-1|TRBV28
TGTGCCAGCAGTTTATCGTCCGGGTTTGAAGCTTTCTTT
CASSLSSGFEAFF
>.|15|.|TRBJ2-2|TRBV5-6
TGTGCCAGCAGCTTGCTAGACCCGAACACCGGGGAGCTGTTTTTT
CASSLLDPNTGELFF
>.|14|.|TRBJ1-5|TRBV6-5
TGTGCCAGCAGTTACGGAGGGGGGGATGGGCCCCAGCATTTT
CASSYGGGDGPQHF
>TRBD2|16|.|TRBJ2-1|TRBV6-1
TGTGCCAGCAGTGCAACTAGCGGGTCGCTCTACAATGAGCAGTTCTTC
CASSATSGSLYNEQFF
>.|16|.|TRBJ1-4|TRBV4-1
TGCGCCAGCAGCCAGGGGTGGAGGCTTCCCAATGAAAAACTGTTTTTT
CASSQGWRLPNEKLFF